The 2 T cell receptor beta chains below come from one sample, sequenced in a study of shared clonotypes between healthy human individuals. Some clones are missing from TCRdb's copy, which holds only in-frame ones; the method was immunoSEQ multiplex PCR. This table holds approximately 1,500,000 clones, around 95% found once. Sequencing used naive CD4+ T cells sorted from blood. Specified subset: CD45RA+ positively selected. The source of these receptors is a man aged 25-40 years in good health.

The V and J genes are TRBV7-6 and TRBJ2-5; TRBD2 agrees at 14 bases. With 1 base clipped from V and 5 bases from J, the junction kept 3 bases outside the gene matches. This CDR3 region has 16 residues. Looked up from germline, CDR1 is SGHVS and CDR2 is FNYEAQ. CDR3 protein: CASSLVGTSGSETQYF. As DNA, the CDR3 is TGTGCCAGCAGCTTAGTTGGGACTAGCGGGAGCGAGACCCAGTACTTC.

This rearrangement joins TRBV2 to TRBJ2-7; TRBD1 or TRBD2 may be the D gene (6 bases each). This CDR3 region has 14 residues. CDR1 is SNHLY and CDR2 is FYNNEI in the germline V gene. The germline V and J ends were trimmed by 2 bases and 1 base, with 9 bases remaining between them. This CDR3 reads CASSEQGRSYEQYF. The CDR3 nucleotides read TGTGCCAGCAGTGAACAGGGGAGGTCCTACGAGCAGTACTTC.